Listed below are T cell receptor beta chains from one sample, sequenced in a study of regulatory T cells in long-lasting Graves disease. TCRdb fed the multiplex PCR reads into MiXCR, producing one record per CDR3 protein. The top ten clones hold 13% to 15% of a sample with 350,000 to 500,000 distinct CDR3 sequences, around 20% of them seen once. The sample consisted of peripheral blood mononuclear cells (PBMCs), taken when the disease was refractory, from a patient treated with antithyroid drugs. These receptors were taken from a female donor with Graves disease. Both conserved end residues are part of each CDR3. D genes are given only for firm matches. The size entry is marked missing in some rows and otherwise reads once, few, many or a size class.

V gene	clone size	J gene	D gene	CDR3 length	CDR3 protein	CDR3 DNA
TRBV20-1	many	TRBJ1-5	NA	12	CSARDGTQPQHF	TGCAGTGCTAGAGATGGTACTCAGCCCCAGCATTTT
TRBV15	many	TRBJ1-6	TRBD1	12	CATSRPTGPLHF	TGTGCCACCAGCAGACCGACAGGGCCCCTCCACTTT
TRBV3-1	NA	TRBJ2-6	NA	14	CASSPLLGANVLTF	TGTGCCAGCAGCCCCCTCCTTGGGGCCAACGTCCTGACTTTC
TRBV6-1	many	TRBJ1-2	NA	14	CASSVGGHSYGYTF	TGTGCCAGCAGTGTGGGGGGCCACTCTTATGGCTACACCTTC
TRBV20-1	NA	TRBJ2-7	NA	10	CSGRYYEQYF	TGCAGTGGGCGGTACTACGAGCAGTACTTC
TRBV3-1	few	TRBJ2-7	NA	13	CASSQAGPYEQYF	TGTGCCAGCAGCCAAGCGGGGCCCTACGAGCAGTACTTC
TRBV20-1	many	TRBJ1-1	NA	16	CSARPLHRRGDAEAFF	TGCAGTGCTAGACCGCTACATAGGAGGGGGGACGCTGAAGCTTTCTTT
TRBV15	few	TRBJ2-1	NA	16	CATSRPLGDRNNEQFF	TGTGCCACCAGCAGACCCCTCGGTGACAGGAACAATGAGCAGTTCTTC
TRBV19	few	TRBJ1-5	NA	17	CASSINDILEGNQPQHF	TGTGCCAGTAGCATAAATGACATCCTCGAAGGCAATCAGCCCCAGCATTTT
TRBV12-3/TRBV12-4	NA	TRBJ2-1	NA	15	CASSLDYRGYNEQFF	TGTGCCAGCAGTTTAGACTACCGAGGTTACAATGAGCAGTTCTTC
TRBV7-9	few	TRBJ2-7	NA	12	CASSLTETNQYF	TGTGCCAGCAGCTTAACAGAGACAAATCAGTACTTC
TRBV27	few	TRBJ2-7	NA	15	CASSYSRAGSPEQYF	TGTGCCAGCAGTTACTCTAGGGCAGGGTCGCCCGAGCAGTACTTC
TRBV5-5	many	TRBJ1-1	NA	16	CASSLDDGFEGTEAFF	TGTGCCAGCAGCTTAGACGACGGATTCGAGGGGACTGAAGCTTTCTTT
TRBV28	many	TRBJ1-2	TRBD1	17	CASSSPDRASKNYGYTF	TGTGCCAGCAGTTCCCCGGACAGGGCCTCCAAAAACTATGGCTACACCTTC
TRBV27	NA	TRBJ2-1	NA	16	CASSFLGGVFHNEQFF	TGTGCCAGCAGTTTTTTGGGGGGAGTATTCCACAATGAGCAGTTCTTC
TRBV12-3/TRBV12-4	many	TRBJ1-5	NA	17	CASSFVEGYASNQPQHF	TGTGCCAGCAGTTTCGTTGAGGGGTATGCTAGCAATCAGCCCCAGCATTTT
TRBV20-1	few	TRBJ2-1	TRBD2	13	CSARDRGDNEQFF	TGCAGTGCTAGAGATCGGGGGGACAATGAGCAGTTCTTC
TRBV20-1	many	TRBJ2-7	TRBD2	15	CSARPGGDLPYEQYF	TGCAGTGCTAGGCCGGGGGGGGACCTCCCCTACGAGCAGTACTTC
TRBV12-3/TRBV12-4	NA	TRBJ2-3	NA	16	CASSRNTRGGTDTQYF	TGTGCCAGCAGTCGAAACACCAGGGGCGGCACAGATACGCAGTATTTT
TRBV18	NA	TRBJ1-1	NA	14	CASSLSTGYTEAFF	TGTGCCAGCTCACTATCAACAGGGTACACTGAAGCTTTCTTT
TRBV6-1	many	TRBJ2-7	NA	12	CASSEIYRGQYF	TGTGCCAGCAGTGAAATCTATCGCGGGCAGTACTTC
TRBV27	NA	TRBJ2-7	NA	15	CASSPVQGFVYEQYF	TGTGCCAGCAGTCCGGTACAGGGATTCGTGTACGAGCAGTACTTC
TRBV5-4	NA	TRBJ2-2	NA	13	CASSSWQGGELFF	TGTGCCAGCAGCTCATGGCAAGGCGGGGAGCTGTTTTTT
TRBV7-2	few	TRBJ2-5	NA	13	CASSLVSAGTQYF	TGTGCCAGCAGCTTAGTAAGCGCGGGGACCCAGTACTTC
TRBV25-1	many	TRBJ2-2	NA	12	CASSPLSGELFF	TGTGCCAGCAGTCCCCTATCCGGGGAGCTGTTTTTT
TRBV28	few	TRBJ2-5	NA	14	CASSFQGGEETQYF	TGTGCCAGCAGTTTCCAAGGGGGGGAAGAGACCCAGTACTTC
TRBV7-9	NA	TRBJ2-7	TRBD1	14	CASSPQTGAYEQYF	TGTGCCAGCAGCCCTCAGACAGGGGCCTACGAGCAGTACTTC
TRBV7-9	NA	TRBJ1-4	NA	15	CASGLEWSVNEKLFF	TGTGCCAGCGGCTTAGAATGGTCAGTGAATGAAAAACTGTTTTTT
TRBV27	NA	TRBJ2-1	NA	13	CASSFGTYNEQFF	TGTGCCAGCAGTTTTGGTACCTACAATGAGCAGTTCTTC
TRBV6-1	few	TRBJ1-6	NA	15	CASSDIGLIGSPLHF	TGTGCCAGCAGTGATATCGGCCTAATTGGTTCACCCCTCCACTTT
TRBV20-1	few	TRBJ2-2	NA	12	CSAIGATGELFF	TGCAGTGCTATCGGTGCTACCGGGGAGCTGTTTTTT
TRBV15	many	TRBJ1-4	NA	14	CATSRDQGAEKLFF	TGTGCCACCAGCAGAGATCAGGGAGCTGAAAAACTGTTTTTT
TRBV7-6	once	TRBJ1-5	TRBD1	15	CASSSRQGTDQPQHF	TGTGCCAGCAGCTCCCGACAGGGCACTGATCAGCCCCAGCATTTT
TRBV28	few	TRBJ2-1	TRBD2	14	CASSVLAGYNEQFF	TGTGCCAGCAGTGTACTAGCGGGGTACAATGAGCAGTTCTTC
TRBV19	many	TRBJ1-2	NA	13	CASSMGSPYGYTF	TGTGCCAGTAGTATGGGGAGCCCCTATGGCTACACCTTC
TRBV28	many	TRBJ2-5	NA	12	CASRIGQETQYF	TGTGCCAGTAGGATCGGACAAGAGACCCAGTACTTC
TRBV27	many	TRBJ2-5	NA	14	CASSLSWDEETQYF	TGTGCCAGCAGTTTATCTTGGGATGAGGAGACCCAGTACTTC
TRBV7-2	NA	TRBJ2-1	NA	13	CASSLVWADEQFF	TGTGCCAGCAGCTTAGTATGGGCGGATGAGCAGTTCTTC
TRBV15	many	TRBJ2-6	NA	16	CATSVGRFAGANVLTF	TGTGCCACCAGCGTGGGTCGATTCGCTGGGGCCAACGTCCTGACTTTC
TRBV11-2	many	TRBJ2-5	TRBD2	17	CASGLGTSGLTGETQYF	TGTGCCAGCGGCCTCGGGACTAGCGGCCTTACGGGAGAGACCCAATACTTC
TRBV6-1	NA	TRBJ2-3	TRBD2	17	CASSERIWTSVEDTQYF	TGTGCCAGCAGTGAACGGATTTGGACTAGCGTTGAAGATACGCAGTATTTT
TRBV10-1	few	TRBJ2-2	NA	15	CASSDGGQDTGELFF	TGCGCCAGCAGTGATGGGGGGCAGGACACCGGGGAGCTGTTTTTT
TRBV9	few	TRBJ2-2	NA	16	CASSVTASTYTGELFF	TGTGCCAGCAGCGTAACCGCCTCAACCTACACCGGGGAGCTGTTTTTT
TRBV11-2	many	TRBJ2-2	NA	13	CASSLVSLGELFF	TGTGCCAGCAGCTTAGTTTCGCTGGGGGAGCTGTTTTTT
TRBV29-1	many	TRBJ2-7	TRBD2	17	CSVAGTSAISAPYEQYF	TGCAGCGTCGCCGGGACTAGCGCGATTAGTGCCCCCTACGAGCAGTACTTC
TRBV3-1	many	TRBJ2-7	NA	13	CASSASDSYEQYF	TGTGCCAGCAGTGCAAGTGATTCCTACGAGCAGTACTTC
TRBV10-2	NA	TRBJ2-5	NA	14	CASSEQPDQETQYF	TGCGCCAGCAGTGAGCAACCAGACCAAGAGACCCAGTACTTC
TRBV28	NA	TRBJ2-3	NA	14	CASSSRGRDHTRYF	TGTGCCAGCAGTTCAAGGGGACGGGATCATACGCGGTATTTT
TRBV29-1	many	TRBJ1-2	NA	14	CSVAGGAGSNGYTF	TGCAGCGTTGCGGGGGGGGCTGGGTCCAATGGCTACACCTTC